This TCR beta chain was captured by sequencing in a study of control samples from healthy donors and cancer patients. Using immunoSEQ multiplex PCR, the repertoire was profiled, and TCRdb retains in-frame clones only, with some absent. The sample lists 25,000 to 35,000 clones, 87% occurring once. The V end was cut by 0 bases, the J end by 2 bases, with 8 bases between. CDR1 and CDR2 (germline): GTSNPN, SVGIG (reference sequence). This CDR3 spans 13 amino acids. This clonotype originated in a woman between 40 and 55 years old with lung cancer. The sequenced sample was PBMCs. The chain is built from TRBV30 and TRBJ2-7; perhaps TRBD2 as D (6 bases). CDR3: CAWSVRGTYEQYF. CDR3 sequence (DNA): TGTGCCTGGAGTGTACGGGGGACCTACGAGCAGTACTTC.